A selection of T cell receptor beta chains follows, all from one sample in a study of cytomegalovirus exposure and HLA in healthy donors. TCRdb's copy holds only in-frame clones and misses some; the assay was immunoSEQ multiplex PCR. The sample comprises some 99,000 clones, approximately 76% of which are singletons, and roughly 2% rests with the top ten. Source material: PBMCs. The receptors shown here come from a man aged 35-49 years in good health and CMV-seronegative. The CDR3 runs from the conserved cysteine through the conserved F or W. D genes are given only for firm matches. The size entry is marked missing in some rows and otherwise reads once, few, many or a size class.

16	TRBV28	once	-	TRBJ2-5	TGTGCCAGCAGTGACCCGGACAGTACTGACAGTAAGACCCAGTACTTC	CASSDPDSTDSKTQYF
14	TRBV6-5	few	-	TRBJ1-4	TGTGCCAGCAGTTTCGACAGTTTTAATGAAAAACTGTTTTTT	CASSFDSFNEKLFF
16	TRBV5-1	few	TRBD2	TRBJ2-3	TGCGCCAGCAGCTTGGTCCTAGCGGGATTCACAGATACGCAGTATTTT	CASSLVLAGFTDTQYF
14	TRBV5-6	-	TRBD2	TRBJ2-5	TGTGCCAGCAGCGGGGGAGGGTACCAAGAGACCCAGTACTTC	CASSGGGYQETQYF
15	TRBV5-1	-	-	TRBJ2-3	TGCGCCAGCAGCTTCCCCCTTACAGGTCAGGATACGCAGTATTTT	CASSFPLTGQDTQYF
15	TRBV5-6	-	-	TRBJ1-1	TGTGCCAGCAGCTTGTCTTTCTCAGGCTACACTGAAGCTTTCTTT	CASSLSFSGYTEAFF
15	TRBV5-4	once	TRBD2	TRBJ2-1	TGTGCCAGCAGCCAAACCGGGACTAGGCACAATGAGCAGTTCTTC	CASSQTGTRHNEQFF
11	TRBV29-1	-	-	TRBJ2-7	TGCAGCGTCTTCTTTCGCTACGAGCAGTACTTC	CSVFFRYEQYF
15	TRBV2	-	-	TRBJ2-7	TGTGCCAGCAGTGGGTGGTTCGGGAGTAGGTACGAGCAGTACTTC	CASSGWFGSRYEQYF
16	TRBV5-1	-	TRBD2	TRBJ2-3	TGCGCCAGCAGCTTGGTCACTAGCGGAAGCACAGATACGCAGTATTTT	CASSLVTSGSTDTQYF
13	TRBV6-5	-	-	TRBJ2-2	TGTGCCAGCAGGCGACAGATCGGCGGGGAGCTGTTTTTT	CASRRQIGGELFF
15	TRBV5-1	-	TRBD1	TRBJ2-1	TGCGCCAGCAGCCCGCAGGGGGACGAATACAATGAGCAGTTCTTC	CASSPQGDEYNEQFF
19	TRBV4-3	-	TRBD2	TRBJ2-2	TGCGCCAGCAGCCAAGACTTGTCTCGGCCTAGCGGGAGGGTCGGGGAGCTGTTTTTT	CASSQDLSRPSGRVGELFF
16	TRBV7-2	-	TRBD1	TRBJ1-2	TGTGCCAGCAGCTTAGCTTCAGGACAGGGGGCCTCTGGCTACACCTTC	CASSLASGQGASGYTF
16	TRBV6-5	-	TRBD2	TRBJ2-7	TGTGCCAGCAGTTCCCTCCCGGTGGAGCGGGACTACGAGCAGTACTTC	CASSSLPVERDYEQYF
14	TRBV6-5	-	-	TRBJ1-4	TGTGCCAGCAGTTTCGGTGCAACTAATGAAAAACTGTTTTTT	CASSFGATNEKLFF
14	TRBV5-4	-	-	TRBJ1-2	TGTGCCAGCAGCTCCAGGTCGGGGTTGGACGGCTACACCTTC	CASSSRSGLDGYTF
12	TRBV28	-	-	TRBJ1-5	TGTGCCAGTAATGGTGGAGATCAGCCCCAGCATTTT	CASNGGDQPQHF
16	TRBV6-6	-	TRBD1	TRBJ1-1	TGTGCCATTAGGGGGCCAGTAAGGGAGAAGGAACACTGGGCTTTCTTT	CAIRGPVREKEHWAFF
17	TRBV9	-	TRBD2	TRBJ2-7	TGTGCCAGCAGCGCATCCGGGACTAGCGCCCCCAAACGCGAGCAGTACTTC	CASSASGTSAPKREQYF
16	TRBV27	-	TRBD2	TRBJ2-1	TGTGCCAGCAGTACGATCTTAGCGGGTTATCACAATGAGCAGTTCTTC	CASSTILAGYHNEQFF
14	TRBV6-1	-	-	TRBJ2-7	TGTGCCAGCAGTACGCGGGACCTCTCCTACGAGCAGTACTTC	CASSTRDLSYEQYF
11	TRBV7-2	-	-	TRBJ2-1	TGTGCCAGCAGCCCCGACAGGCGACAGTTCTTC	CASSPDRRQFF
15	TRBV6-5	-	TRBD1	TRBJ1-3	TGTGCCAGCAGTTACGGACAGGGCATTATCGACACCATATATTTT	CASSYGQGIIDTIYF
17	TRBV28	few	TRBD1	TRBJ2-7	TGTGCCAGCAGTTCTACAGGGGGACGAGTTACCTCCTACGAGCAGTACTTC	CASSSTGGRVTSYEQYF
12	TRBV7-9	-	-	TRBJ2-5	TGTGCCAGCAGCCCGGTCGGAGAGACCCAGTACTTC	CASSPVGETQYF
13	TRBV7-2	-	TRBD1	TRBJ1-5	TGTGCCAGCAGCCGACAGGGACATCAGCCCCAGCATTTT	CASSRQGHQPQHF
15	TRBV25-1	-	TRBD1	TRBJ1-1	TGTGCCAGCAGTGAACCAGACAGGGGGAACACTGAAGCTTTCTTT	CASSEPDRGNTEAFF
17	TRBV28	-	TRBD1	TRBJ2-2	TGTGCCAGCAGTTTACGACCCGGGACAGGGATCACCGGGGAGCTGTTTTTT	CASSLRPGTGITGELFF
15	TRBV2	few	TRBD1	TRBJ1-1	TGTGCCAGCAGTGAGGGACAGGGGTTTTTCACTGAAGCTTTCTTT	CASSEGQGFFTEAFF
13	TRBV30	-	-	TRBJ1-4	TGTGCCTGGAGTGAAGGGGTTATTGAAAAACTGTTTTTT	CAWSEGVIEKLFF
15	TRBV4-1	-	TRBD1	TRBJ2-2	TGCGCCAGCAGCTCACGACAGGGTTACACCGGGGAGCTGTTTTTT	CASSSRQGYTGELFF
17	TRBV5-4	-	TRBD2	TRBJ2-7	TGTGCCAGCAGCTGGGGACTAAGGGGACTAGGAGCCTACGAGCAGTACTTC	CASSWGLRGLGAYEQYF
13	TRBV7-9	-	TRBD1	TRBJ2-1	TGTGCCAGCAGCCAGGGACAGGGCAATGAGCAGTTCTTC	CASSQGQGNEQFF
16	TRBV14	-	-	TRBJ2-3	TGTGCCAGCAGCCAAAGGAGGGACTTCCTCACAGATACGCAGTATTTT	CASSQRRDFLTDTQYF
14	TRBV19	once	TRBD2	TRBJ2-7	TGTGCCACTGCTCCCGGGACTAGCTCCGGGCGGCAGTACTTC	CATAPGTSSGRQYF
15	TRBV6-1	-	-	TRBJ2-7	TGTGCCAGCAGTGAAAACTGGGACACTATATACGAGCAGTACTTC	CASSENWDTIYEQYF